The 13 T cell receptor beta chains below come from one sample, sequenced in a study of cytomegalovirus exposure and HLA in healthy donors. Primers included in the PCR were 60 Vbeta and 13 Jbeta primers. Method: immunoSEQ multiplex PCR; TCRdb's copy keeps in-frame clones and lacks some. The sample data list some 82,000 clones. Sequencing was carried out using PBMCs. These receptors all come from a woman aged 30 to 39 in good health and CMV-seronegative.

The chain couples TRBV6-5 to TRBJ1-3; a weak D match, TRBD1 (5 bases). The CDR3 consists of 13 residues. Germline V gene data show CDR1 as MNHEY and CDR2 as SVGAGI. Trimming left V 6 bases short and J 1 base short, with 7 bases between. The CDR3: CASRAGSGNTIYF. CDR3 in DNA: TGTGCCAGCAGAGCAGGGTCTGGAAACACCATATATTTT.

Details on this clone: Relative to the germline gene, one junction end is altered; a read error may explain this. The chain carries TRBV5-6 and TRBJ2-7; 9 positions match TRBD1. Germline V lookup: CDR1 SGHDT, CDR2 YYEEEE. CDR3 length equals 15 residues. In nucleotides, the CDR3 is TGTGCCAGCAGATTGGGACAGGGCCGAGCCTACGAGCAGTACTTC. Residues: CASRLGQGRAYEQYF.

With regard to this clone: The germline gene is not matched at one end of the junction; a read error may be the cause. The DNA for the CDR3 is TGTGCCGGGAGTGGGGGACTACCCTCCTACAATGAGCAGTTCTTC. Its translation: CAGSGGLPSYNEQFF. The chain is built from TRBV30 and TRBJ2-1; 7 nucleotides match TRBD2. The CDR3 has 15 amino acids. Germline CDR1 reads GTSNPN; CDR2 reads SVGIG (reference sequence).

CDR3 residues: CASSQEWSLETQYF. For the CDR3, the DNA is TGCGCCAGCAGCCAAGAGTGGAGCTTGGAGACCCAGTACTTC. This chain joins TRBV4-1 and TRBJ2-5; D is undetermined. Per the germline V gene, CDR1 is MGHRA and CDR2 is YSYEKL. The CDR3 spans 14 residues. Trimming took 0 bases from V and 5 from J, leaving 10 bases between them.

The chain recombines TRBV6-5 with TRBJ2-1; 7 bases line up with TRBD1. V gave up 6 bases and J gave up 8 bases; unmatched junction bases: 7. The CDR3 is 13 residues long. Germline assignment: CDR1 MNHEY and CDR2 SVGAGI. CDR3 DNA: TGTGCCAGCAGACAGGGGAATTCTGATGAGCAGTTCTTC. As protein: CASRQGNSDEQFF.

The V and J genes are TRBV18 and TRBJ1-1; tentatively, D is TRBD1 (5 bases). Per the germline V gene, CDR1 is KGHSH and CDR2 is LQKENI. The CDR3 length is 15 residues. Between the trimmed V and J ends, which lost 5 bases and 8 bases, there was a span of 21 bases. In nucleotides, the CDR3 is TGTGCCAGCTCAGCATCGGGAGGGGCGCCTCGGGAAGCTTTCTTT. Protein sequence: CASSASGGAPREAFF.

The rearrangement joins TRBV5-1 to TRBJ2-1, with D possibly matching TRBD1 (6 bases). V was shortened by 0 bases and J by 9 bases, with 10 bases between the two germline ends. This CDR3 has 13 amino acids. CDR1 and CDR2 (germline): SGHRS, YFSETQ. CDR3 DNA sequence: TGCGCCAGCAGCTTGGCTTTAGGGGGTGAGCAGTTCTTC. Its translation: CASSLALGGEQFF. The entire variable domain, with the rest obtained from reference TRBV5-1 and TRBJ2-1, is as follows: KAGVTQTPRYLIKTRGQQVTLSCSPISGHRSVSWYQQTPGQGLQFLFEYFSETQRNKGNFPGRFSGRQFSNSRSEMNVSTLELGDSALYLCASSLALGGEQFFGPGTRLTVL.

Comments on this clone: The same CDR3 also results from other DNA sequences found in this sample. The chain uses TRBV30 and TRBJ1-1; D may be TRBD1 (5 bases). The CDR3 is made up of 13 amino acids. Germline CDR1 reads GTSNPN; CDR2 reads SVGIG (reference sequence). Trimming shortened V by 3 bases and J by 1 base, and 9 bases separated the two germline ends. The CDR3 region has the DNA TGTGCCTGGAGCGACAGAGGGAACACTGAAGCTTTCTTT. It codes for CAWSDRGNTEAFF.

The chain is built from TRBV30 and TRBJ1-6, with TRBD1 identical over 7 bases. J lost 5 bases, V lost 0 bases, and 16 bases had no gene match. This CDR3 spans 19 amino acids. Looked up from germline, CDR1 is GTSNPN and CDR2 is SVGIG (reference sequence). The CDR3 protein is CAWSVPPSRQGINNSPLHF. DNA of the CDR3: TGTGCCTGGAGTGTACCCCCGTCGCGACAGGGAATAAATAATTCACCCCTCCACTTT.

As concerns this clone: The same CDR3 also results from other DNA sequences found in this sample. This CDR3 is CASSLASGVQETQYF. The CDR3 nucleotides are TGTGCCAGCAGCTTAGCTAGCGGAGTTCAGGAGACCCAGTACTTC. This chain uses TRBV13 with TRBJ2-5, with 7 bases lining up with TRBD2. Trimming took 1 base from V and 5 from J; bases not matched to a gene: 7. Germline V CDR1 and CDR2: PRHDT, FYEKMQ (reference sequence). CDR3 size: 15 residues.

The chain is built from TRBV6-1 and TRBJ2-1, with a weak D call TRBD2 (6 bases). Germline V gene sequence: CDR1 MNHNS, CDR2 SASEGT. Trimming left V 7 bases short and J 4 bases short, with 11 bases between. CDR3 size: 13 residues. The CDR3 bases are TGTGCCAGCACGGGGGTTCGGTACAATGAGCAGTTCTTC. Protein sequence: CASTGVRYNEQFF.

The chain couples TRBV5-6 to TRBJ2-5; no firm D call. This CDR3 region has 14 residues. Germline loops: CDR1 SGHDT, CDR2 YYEEEE. V was cut by 0 bases and J by 1 base, with 7 bases left in between. DNA for the CDR3: TGTGCCAGCAGCTTGGGAGGAGCCCAAGAGACCCAGTACTTC. Translating it yields CASSLGGAQETQYF. Together with reference TRBV5-6 and TRBJ2-5, the CDR3 gives the full variable domain: DAGVTQSPTHLIKTRGQQVTLRCSPKSGHDTVSWYQQALGQGPQFIFQYYEEEERQRGNFPDRFSGHQFPNYSSELNVNALLLGDSALYLCASSLGGAQETQYFGPGTRLLVL.

The chain links TRBV28 to TRBJ1-4; 8 bases fit TRBD1. The CDR3 runs to 14 residues. Germline V CDR1 and CDR2: MDHEN, SYDVKM. J gave up 8 bases and V 5 bases, and 7 bases lay outside the gene matches. The CDR3 DNA reads as TGTGCCAGCAGTCTTCCAGGGGGCAAGGAAAAACTGTTTTTT. Translating it yields CASSLPGGKEKLFF.